Listed below are T cell receptor beta chains from one sample, sequenced in a study of cytomegalovirus exposure and HLA in healthy donors. Libraries were prepared by immunoSEQ multiplex PCR; TCRdb keeps only in-frame clonotypes and omits some of them. The sample shows under 250,000 clones, 65% to 85% of them seen only once. Sequencing input: PBMCs. The receptors originated from a boy aged 2 to 9 in good health and CMV-seronegative. CDR3s include the opening cysteine and the closing phenylalanine or tryptophan. The D gene is left open where the match is weak. Size is stated for part of the rows, as once, few or many counts, or as a class when the clone is expanded.

CDR3 DNA: TGTGCCAGCAGCCCAGCCCTTGGCCGGGGACATGGCTCCTACGAGCAGTACTTC
CDR3 protein: CASSPALGRGHGSYEQYF
clone size: .
J gene: TRBJ2-7
V gene: TRBV7-9
D gene: .

CDR3 DNA: TGTGCCAGCAGCTTGGATCAGGCCTCTGGCTACACCTTC
CDR3 protein: CASSLDQASGYTF
clone size: few
J gene: TRBJ1-2
V gene: TRBV5-6
D gene: .

CDR3 DNA: TGTGCCAGCAGCCGGACAGGAAGCGAAAGAAGAGGCTACACCTTC
CDR3 protein: CASSRTGSERRGYTF
clone size: .
J gene: TRBJ1-2
V gene: TRBV6-1
D gene: TRBD1

CDR3 DNA: TGTGCCAGCAGGGACAGCTTGAACACTGAAGCTTTCTTT
CDR3 protein: CASRDSLNTEAFF
clone size: once
J gene: TRBJ1-1
V gene: TRBV6-6
D gene: .

CDR3 DNA: TGTGCCAGTAGTATGACTGGCAGCACTGAAGCTTTCTTT
CDR3 protein: CASSMTGSTEAFF
clone size: once
J gene: TRBJ1-1
V gene: TRBV19
D gene: .

CDR3 DNA: TGTGCCAGCAGCTTCGGTTTCCTCAATGAGCAGTTCTTC
CDR3 protein: CASSFGFLNEQFF
clone size: .
J gene: TRBJ2-1
V gene: TRBV7-9
D gene: .

CDR3 DNA: TGTGCCAGCAGCTTGACTAGCGGGAGCGCATATCAAGAGACCCAGTACTTC
CDR3 protein: CASSLTSGSAYQETQYF
clone size: .
J gene: TRBJ2-5
V gene: TRBV7-6
D gene: TRBD2

CDR3 DNA: TGTGCCAGCAGATATCAGGGGCGAGACTATGGCTACACCTTC
CDR3 protein: CASRYQGRDYGYTF
clone size: .
J gene: TRBJ1-2
V gene: TRBV6-7
D gene: .

CDR3 DNA: TGTGCCAGCAGTGAACCGCTACAACAGGGCCCAGACAACACTGAAGCTTTCTTT
CDR3 protein: CASSEPLQQGPDNTEAFF
clone size: .
J gene: TRBJ1-1
V gene: TRBV6-1
D gene: .

CDR3 DNA: TGTGCCAGCAGTGAAAGTCGGGGGGGCACAGATACGCAGTATTTT
CDR3 protein: CASSESRGGTDTQYF
clone size: .
J gene: TRBJ2-3
V gene: TRBV6-1
D gene: TRBD2

CDR3 DNA: TGTGCCAGCTCAGACAGGGCGGCCAATCAGCCCCAGCATTTT
CDR3 protein: CASSDRAANQPQHF
clone size: .
J gene: TRBJ1-5
V gene: TRBV18
D gene: TRBD1

CDR3 DNA: TGTGCCAGCAGCTCCCACCCGCAGACAGAAGGAAGAGAGAACACTGAAGCTTTCTTT
CDR3 protein: CASSSHPQTEGRENTEAFF
clone size: .
J gene: TRBJ1-1
V gene: TRBV11-2
D gene: .

CDR3 DNA: TGTGCCAGCAGCCACGAGGTGATCGAGGGAAACTATGGCTACACCTTC
CDR3 protein: CASSHEVIEGNYGYTF
clone size: .
J gene: TRBJ1-2
V gene: TRBV6-6
D gene: .

CDR3 DNA: TGTGCCAGCAGCTTGGGCCCAGGGCGTGCAGATACGCAGTATTTT
CDR3 protein: CASSLGPGRADTQYF
clone size: .
J gene: TRBJ2-3
V gene: TRBV5-5
D gene: .

CDR3 DNA: TGTGCCAGCAGCTTGGCGTTGGAGACTCCCACAGATACGCAGTATTTT
CDR3 protein: CASSLALETPTDTQYF
clone size: .
J gene: TRBJ2-3
V gene: TRBV7-6
D gene: .

CDR3 DNA: TGTGCCAGCAGCTTTTACAGCAGAATGAACACTGAAGCTTTCTTT
CDR3 protein: CASSFYSRMNTEAFF
clone size: .
J gene: TRBJ1-1
V gene: TRBV5-6
D gene: .

CDR3 DNA: TGTGCCAGTAGGAACCGGGACAGGGGAACCCTGGGCGAAGCTTTCTTT
CDR3 protein: CASRNRDRGTLGEAFF
clone size: .
J gene: TRBJ1-1
V gene: TRBV19
D gene: TRBD1

CDR3 DNA: TGTGCCAGTAGCCCAATTGACAGCTATGGCTACACCTTC
CDR3 protein: CASSPIDSYGYTF
clone size: few
J gene: TRBJ1-2
V gene: TRBV19
D gene: .